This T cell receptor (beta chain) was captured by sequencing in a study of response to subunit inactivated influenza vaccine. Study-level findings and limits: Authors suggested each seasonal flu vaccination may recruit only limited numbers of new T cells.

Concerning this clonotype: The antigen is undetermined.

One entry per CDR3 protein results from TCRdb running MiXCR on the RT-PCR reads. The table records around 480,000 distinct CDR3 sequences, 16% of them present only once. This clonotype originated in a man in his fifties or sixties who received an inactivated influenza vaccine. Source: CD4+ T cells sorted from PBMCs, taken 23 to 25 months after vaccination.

Here the CDR3 reads CASSTVNEQFF. The CDR3 DNA reads as TGTGCCAGCAGCACTGTGAATGAGCAGTTCTTC. V usage is TRBV6-2 or TRBV6-3 and J usage is TRBJ2-1; D ambiguous. Germline-derived CDR1 and CDR2 are MNHEY and SVGEGT. The V and J ends lost 6 bases and 7 bases respectively, with 7 bases between them. The CDR3 consists of 11 residues.